The T cell receptor (beta chain) under discussion was sequenced for a study of shared clonotypes between healthy human individuals. Naive CD8 populations comprised CD45RO-negative cells positively selected for CCR7, excluding terminally differentiated effector memory CD45RA+ cells. V lost 5 bases and J 3 bases, leaving 20 bases between the germline ends. The CDR3 covers 16 residues. Germline CDR1 SGHTA, CDR2 FQGNSA. Every subset had its genomic DNA shared out evenly among several immunoSEQ plates. Sorted-subset replicate PCR reactions were performed with about 200 ng DNA, corresponding to tens of thousands of T cell genomes. Data came from immunoSEQ multiplex PCR; TCRdb stores just in-frame clones and leaves some out. The sample yields hundreds of thousands of clones, 95% to 98% seen once.

The chain recombines TRBV7-2 with TRBJ2-7; tentatively, D is TRBD1 (6 bases). The TCR originated in a young man in good health. The specimen was naive CD8+ T cells sorted from blood. Written as DNA, the CDR3 is TGTGCCAGCAGCCCCCGACAGGACTGGGTAATCTACGAGCAGTACTTC. It codes for CASSPRQDWVIYEQYF.